The T cell receptor beta chain described here comes from a study of blood T cell repertoires in COVID-19. Cohort assignment relied on participant-reported clinical history. Authors' methods: Nucleated cell counts were estimated from reference gene primer amplification. Profiling relied on immunoSEQ multiplex PCR, and the TCRdb table lists in-frame clones only, not all of them. The V and J calls and clone size come from that table; D and trimming were worked out from the DNA. Here the sample spans about 160,000 clones, more than 70% being singletons. The TCR sequence derives from a man aged 55 to 69 who had recovered from COVID-19. The sequenced material came from PBMCs or T cells enriched from blood (not recorded which).

CDR3 region: CATSRGSGTYEQYF. In nucleotides, the CDR3 is TGTGCCACATCCCGGGGTAGCGGCACCTACGAGCAGTACTTC. This chain connects TRBV19 to TRBJ2-7; possible D gene TRBD2, 6 bases. Deletions cut 10 bases from V and 2 bases from J, with 18 bases between. This CDR3 comprises 14 residues. The germline V gene encodes CDR1 LNHDA and CDR2 SQIVND (reference sequence).